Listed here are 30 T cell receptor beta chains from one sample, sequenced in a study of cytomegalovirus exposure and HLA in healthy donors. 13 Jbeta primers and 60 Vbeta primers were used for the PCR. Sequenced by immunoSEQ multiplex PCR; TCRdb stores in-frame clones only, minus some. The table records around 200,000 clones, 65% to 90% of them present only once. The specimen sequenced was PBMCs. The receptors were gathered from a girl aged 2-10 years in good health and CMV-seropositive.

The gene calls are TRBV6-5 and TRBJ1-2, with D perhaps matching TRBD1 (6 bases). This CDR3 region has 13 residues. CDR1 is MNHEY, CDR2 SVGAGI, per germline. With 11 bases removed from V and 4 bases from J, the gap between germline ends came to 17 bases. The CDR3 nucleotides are TGTGCCGTTACAGGGCCCCCTGGCTATGGCTACACCTTC. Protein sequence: CAVTGPPGYGYTF.

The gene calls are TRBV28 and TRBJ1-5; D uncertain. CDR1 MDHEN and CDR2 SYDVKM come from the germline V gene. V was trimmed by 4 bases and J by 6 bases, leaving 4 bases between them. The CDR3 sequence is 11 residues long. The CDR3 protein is CASSSGQPQHF. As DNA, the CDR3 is TGTGCCAGCAGTTCGGGTCAGCCCCAGCATTTT.

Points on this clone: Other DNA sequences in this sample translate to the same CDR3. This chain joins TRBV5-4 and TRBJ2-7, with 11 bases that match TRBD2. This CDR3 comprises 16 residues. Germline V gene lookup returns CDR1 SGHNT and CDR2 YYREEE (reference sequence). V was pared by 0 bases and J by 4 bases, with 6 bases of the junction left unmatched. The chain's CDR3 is CASSLAGTSGKYEQYF. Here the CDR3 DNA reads TGTGCCAGCAGCTTGGCCGGGACTAGCGGAAAGTACGAGCAGTACTTC.

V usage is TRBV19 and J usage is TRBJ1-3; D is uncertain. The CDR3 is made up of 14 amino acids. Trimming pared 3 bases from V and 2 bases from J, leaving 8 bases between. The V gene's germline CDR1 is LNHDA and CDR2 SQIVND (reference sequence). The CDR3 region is CASSIKLPGNTIYF. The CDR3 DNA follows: TGTGCCAGTAGTATTAAGCTACCTGGAAACACCATATATTTT.

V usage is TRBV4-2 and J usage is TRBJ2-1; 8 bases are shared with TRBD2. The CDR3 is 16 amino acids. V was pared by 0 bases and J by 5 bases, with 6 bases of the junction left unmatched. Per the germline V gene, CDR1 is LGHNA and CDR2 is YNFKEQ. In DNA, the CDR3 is TGTGCCAGCAGCCAAGACGGTAGCGGGATCAACAATGAGCAGTTCTTC. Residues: CASSQDGSGINNEQFF.

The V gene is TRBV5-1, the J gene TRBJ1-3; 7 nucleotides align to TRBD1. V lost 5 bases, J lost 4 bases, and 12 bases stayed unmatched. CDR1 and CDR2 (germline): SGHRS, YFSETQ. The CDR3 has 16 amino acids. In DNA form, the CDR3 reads TGCGCCAGCAGACCCTCCGACAGGGCGTCCGGAAACACCATATATTTT. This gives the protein CASRPSDRASGNTIYF.

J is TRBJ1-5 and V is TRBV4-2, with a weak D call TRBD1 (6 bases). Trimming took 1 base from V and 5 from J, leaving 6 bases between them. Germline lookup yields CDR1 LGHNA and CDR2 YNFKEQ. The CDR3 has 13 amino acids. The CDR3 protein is CASSQAGDQPQHF. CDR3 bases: TGTGCCAGCAGCCAAGCAGGGGATCAGCCCCAGCATTTT.

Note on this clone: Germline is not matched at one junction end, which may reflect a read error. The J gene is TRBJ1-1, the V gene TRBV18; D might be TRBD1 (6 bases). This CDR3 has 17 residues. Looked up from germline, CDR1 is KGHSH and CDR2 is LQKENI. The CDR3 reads CASSPLGTGYMNAEAFF. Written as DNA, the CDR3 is TGTGCCAGCTCACCACTCGGAACAGGGTATATGAACGCTGAAGCTTTCTTT.

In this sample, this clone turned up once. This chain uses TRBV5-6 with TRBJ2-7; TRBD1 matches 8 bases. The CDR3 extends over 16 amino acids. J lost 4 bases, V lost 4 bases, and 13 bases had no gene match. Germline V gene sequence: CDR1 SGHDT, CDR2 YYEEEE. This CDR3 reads CASSLSKRDRSYEQYF. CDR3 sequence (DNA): TGTGCCAGCAGCCTGAGTAAGAGGGACAGGAGTTACGAGCAGTACTTC.

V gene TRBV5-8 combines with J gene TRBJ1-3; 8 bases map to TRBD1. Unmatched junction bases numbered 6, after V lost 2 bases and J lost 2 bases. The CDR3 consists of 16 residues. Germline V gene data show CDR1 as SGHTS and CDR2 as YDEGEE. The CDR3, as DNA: TGTGCCAGCAGCTTCCGGACAGGGAGGCCTGGAAACACCATATATTTT. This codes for CASSFRTGRPGNTIYF.

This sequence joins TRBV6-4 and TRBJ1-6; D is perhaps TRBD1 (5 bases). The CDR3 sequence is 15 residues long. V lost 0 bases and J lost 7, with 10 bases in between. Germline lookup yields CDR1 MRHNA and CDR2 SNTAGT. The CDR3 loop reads CASSDSHTGNSPLHF. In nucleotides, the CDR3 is TGTGCCAGCAGTGACTCACACACAGGCAATTCACCCCTCCACTTT.

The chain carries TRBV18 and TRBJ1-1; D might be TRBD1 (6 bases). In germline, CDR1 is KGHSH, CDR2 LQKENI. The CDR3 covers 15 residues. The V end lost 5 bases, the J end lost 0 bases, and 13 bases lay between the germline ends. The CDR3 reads CASSAKQGLNTEAFF. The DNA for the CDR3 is TGTGCCAGCTCAGCCAAACAGGGTTTGAACACTGAAGCTTTCTTT.

The CDR3 DNA sequence: TGTGCCAGCAGTTACGTGGGGGCCCCGAACACCGGGGAGCTGTTTTTT. Protein sequence: CASSYVGAPNTGELFF. This chain connects TRBV6-5 to TRBJ2-2, with D perhaps matching TRBD1 (6 bases). V shed 2 bases and J shed 0 bases, with 10 bases lying between them. In germline, CDR1 is MNHEY, CDR2 SVGAGI. The CDR3 consists of 16 residues.

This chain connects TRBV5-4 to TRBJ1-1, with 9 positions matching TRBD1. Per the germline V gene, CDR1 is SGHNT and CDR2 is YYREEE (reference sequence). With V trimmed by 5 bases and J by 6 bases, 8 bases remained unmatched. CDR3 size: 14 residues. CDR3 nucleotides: TGTGCCAGCAGAGGGGGACAGGGAGGGGCTGAAGCTTTCTTT. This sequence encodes CASRGGQGGAEAFF.

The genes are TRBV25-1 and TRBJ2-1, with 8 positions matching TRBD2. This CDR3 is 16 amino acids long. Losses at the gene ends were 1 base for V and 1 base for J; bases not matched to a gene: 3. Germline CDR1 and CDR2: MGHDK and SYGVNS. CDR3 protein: CASSEFGTSSYNEQFF. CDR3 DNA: TGTGCCAGCAGTGAATTCGGGACTAGTTCCTACAATGAGCAGTTCTTC.

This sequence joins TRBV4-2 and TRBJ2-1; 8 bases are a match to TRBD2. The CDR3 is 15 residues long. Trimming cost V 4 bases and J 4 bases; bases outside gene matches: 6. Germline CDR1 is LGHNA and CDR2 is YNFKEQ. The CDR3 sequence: CASSRASGPYNEQFF. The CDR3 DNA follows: TGTGCCAGCAGCCGGGCTAGCGGGCCTTACAATGAGCAGTTCTTC.

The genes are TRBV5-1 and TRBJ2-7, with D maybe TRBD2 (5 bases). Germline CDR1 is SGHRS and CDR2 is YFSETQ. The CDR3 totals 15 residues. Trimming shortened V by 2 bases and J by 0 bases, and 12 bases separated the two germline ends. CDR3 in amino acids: CASSFGTGVSYEQYF. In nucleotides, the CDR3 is TGCGCCAGCAGCTTTGGAACCGGGGTCTCCTACGAGCAGTACTTC.

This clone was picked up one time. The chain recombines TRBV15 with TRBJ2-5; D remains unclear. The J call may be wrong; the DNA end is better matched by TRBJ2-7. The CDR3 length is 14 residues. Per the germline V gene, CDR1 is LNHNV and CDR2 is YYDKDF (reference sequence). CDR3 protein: CATSRAGTDYEQYF. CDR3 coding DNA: TGTGCCACCAGCAGAGCTGGTACCGACTACGAGCAGTACTTC.

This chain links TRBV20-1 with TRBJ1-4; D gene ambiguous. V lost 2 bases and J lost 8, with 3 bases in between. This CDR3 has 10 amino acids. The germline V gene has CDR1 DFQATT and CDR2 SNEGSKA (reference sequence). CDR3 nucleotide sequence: TGCAGTGCTAGACGGGAAAAACTGTTTTTT. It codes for CSARREKLFF.

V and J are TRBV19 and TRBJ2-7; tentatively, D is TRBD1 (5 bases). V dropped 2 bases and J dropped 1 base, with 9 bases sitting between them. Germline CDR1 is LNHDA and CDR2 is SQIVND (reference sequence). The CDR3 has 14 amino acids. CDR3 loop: CASSILGDSYEQYF. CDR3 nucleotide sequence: TGTGCCAGTAGTATATTAGGGGATTCCTACGAGCAGTACTTC.

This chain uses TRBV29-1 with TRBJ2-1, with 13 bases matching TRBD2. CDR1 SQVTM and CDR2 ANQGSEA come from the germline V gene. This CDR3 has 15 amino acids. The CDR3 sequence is CSDGTSGKLTHEQFF. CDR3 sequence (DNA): TGCAGTGACGGGACTAGCGGGAAGTTGACGCATGAGCAGTTCTTC.

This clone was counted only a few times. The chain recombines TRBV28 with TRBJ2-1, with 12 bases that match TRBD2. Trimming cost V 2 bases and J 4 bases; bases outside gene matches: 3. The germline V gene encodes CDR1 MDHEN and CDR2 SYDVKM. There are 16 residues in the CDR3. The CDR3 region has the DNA TGTGCCAGCAGTTTAGGTACTAGCGGGAGGTACAATGAGCAGTTCTTC. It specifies CASSLGTSGRYNEQFF.

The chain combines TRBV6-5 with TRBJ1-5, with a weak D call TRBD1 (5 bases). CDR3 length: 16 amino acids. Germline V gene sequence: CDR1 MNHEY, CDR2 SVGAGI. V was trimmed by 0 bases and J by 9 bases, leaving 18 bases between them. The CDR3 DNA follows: TGTGCCAGCAGTTACTCGTGGAGGCGGGGGATCTTGCCCCAGCATTTT. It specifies CASSYSWRRGILPQHF.

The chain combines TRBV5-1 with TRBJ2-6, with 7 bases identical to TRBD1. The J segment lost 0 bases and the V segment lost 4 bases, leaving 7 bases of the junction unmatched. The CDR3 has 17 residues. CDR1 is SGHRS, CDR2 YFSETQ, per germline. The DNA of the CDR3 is TGCGCCAGCAGCCAACCGAACAGGGGCTCTGGGGCCAACGTCCTGACTTTC. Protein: CASSQPNRGSGANVLTF.

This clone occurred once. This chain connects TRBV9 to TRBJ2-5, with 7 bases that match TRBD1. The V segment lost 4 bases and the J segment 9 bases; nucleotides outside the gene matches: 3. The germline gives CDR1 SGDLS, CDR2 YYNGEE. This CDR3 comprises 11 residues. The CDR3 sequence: CASSLRGPQYF. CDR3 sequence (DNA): TGTGCCAGCAGCCTGAGGGGGCCCCAGTACTTC.

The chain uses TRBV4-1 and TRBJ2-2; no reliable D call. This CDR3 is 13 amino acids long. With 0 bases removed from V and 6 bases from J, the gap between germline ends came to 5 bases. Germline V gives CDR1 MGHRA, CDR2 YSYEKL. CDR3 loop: CASSQESPGELFF. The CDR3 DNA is TGCGCCAGCAGCCAAGAAAGCCCCGGGGAGCTGTTTTTT.

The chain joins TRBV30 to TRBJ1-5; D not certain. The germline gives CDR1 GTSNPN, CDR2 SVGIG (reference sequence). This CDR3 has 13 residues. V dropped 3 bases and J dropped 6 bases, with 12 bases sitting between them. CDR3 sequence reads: CAWSAPGPQPQHF. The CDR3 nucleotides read TGTGCCTGGAGCGCCCCCGGTCCTCAGCCCCAGCATTTT.

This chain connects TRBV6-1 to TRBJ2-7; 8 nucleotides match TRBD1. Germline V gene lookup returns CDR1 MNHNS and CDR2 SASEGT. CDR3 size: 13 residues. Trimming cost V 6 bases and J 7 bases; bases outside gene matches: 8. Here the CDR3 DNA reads TGTGCCAGCAGAGACAGGGGCGCGGGGGAGCAGTACTTC. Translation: CASRDRGAGEQYF.

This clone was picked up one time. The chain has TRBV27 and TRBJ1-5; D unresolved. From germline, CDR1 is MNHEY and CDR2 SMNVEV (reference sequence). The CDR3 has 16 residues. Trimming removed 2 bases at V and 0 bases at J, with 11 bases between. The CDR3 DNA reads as TGTGCCAGCAGTTTACTGGCAGGAGGTAGCAATCAGCCCCAGCATTTT. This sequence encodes CASSLLAGGSNQPQHF.

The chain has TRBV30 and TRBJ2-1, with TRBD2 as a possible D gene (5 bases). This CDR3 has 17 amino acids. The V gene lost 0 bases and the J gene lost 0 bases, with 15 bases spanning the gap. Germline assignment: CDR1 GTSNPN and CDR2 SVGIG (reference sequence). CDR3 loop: CAWSVPGWRSSYNEQFF. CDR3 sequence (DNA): TGTGCCTGGAGTGTACCGGGGTGGCGGAGCTCCTACAATGAGCAGTTCTTC.